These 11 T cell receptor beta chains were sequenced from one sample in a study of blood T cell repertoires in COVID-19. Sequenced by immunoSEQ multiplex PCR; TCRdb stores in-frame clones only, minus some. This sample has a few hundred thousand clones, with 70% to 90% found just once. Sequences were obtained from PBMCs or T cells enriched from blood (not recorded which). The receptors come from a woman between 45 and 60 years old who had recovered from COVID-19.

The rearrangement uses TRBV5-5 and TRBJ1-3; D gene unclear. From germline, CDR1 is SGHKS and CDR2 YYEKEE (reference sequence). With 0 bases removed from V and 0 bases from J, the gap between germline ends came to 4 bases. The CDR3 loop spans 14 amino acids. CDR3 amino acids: CASSLGLSGNTIYF. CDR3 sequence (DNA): TGTGCCAGCAGCTTGGGTCTCTCTGGAAACACCATATATTTT.

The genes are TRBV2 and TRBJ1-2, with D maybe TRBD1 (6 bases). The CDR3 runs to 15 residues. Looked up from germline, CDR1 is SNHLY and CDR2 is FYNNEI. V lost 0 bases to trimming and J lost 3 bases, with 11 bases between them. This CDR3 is CASSEAVQGYYGYTF. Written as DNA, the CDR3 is TGTGCCAGCAGTGAAGCGGTACAGGGTTACTATGGCTACACCTTC.

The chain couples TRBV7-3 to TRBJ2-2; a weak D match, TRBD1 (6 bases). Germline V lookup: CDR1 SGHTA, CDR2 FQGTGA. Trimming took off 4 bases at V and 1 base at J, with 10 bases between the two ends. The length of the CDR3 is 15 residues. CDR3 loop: CASSSGHMNTGELFF. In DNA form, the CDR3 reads TGTGCCAGCAGCTCGGGACACATGAACACCGGGGAGCTGTTTTTT. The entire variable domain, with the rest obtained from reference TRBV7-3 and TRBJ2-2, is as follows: GAGVSQTPSNKVTEKGKYVELRCDPISGHTALYWYRQSLGQGPEFLIYFQGTGAADDSGLPNDRFFAVRPEGSVSTLKIQRTERGDSAVYLCASSSGHMNTGELFFGEGSRLTVL.

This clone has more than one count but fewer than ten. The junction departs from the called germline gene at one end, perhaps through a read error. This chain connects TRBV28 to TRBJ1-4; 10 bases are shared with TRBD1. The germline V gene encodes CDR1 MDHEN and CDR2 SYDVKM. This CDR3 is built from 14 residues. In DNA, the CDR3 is TGTGCGAGCAACGGGGACAGGGGAAGCGAAAAACTGTTTTTT. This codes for CASNGDRGSEKLFF.

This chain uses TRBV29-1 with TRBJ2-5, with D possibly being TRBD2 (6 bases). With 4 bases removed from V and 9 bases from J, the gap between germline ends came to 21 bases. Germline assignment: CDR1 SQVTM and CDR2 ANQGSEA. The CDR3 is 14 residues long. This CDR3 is CSVVRGTAVESQYF. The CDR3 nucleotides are TGCAGCGTTGTTCGCGGGACGGCCGTTGAGTCCCAGTACTTC.

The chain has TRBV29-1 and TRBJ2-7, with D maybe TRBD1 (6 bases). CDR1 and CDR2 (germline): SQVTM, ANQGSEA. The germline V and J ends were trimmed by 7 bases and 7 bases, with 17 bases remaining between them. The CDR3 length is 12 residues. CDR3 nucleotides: TGCAGCGCCCACCTGGGGGCGGAGGAGCAGTACTTC. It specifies CSAHLGAEEQYF.

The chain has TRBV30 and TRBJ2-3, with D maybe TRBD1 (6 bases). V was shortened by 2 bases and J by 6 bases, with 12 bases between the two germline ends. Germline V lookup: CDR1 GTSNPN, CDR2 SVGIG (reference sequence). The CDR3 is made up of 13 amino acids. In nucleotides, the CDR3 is TGTGCCTGGAGTACGACAGGTCGGGATACGCAGTATTTT. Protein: CAWSTTGRDTQYF.

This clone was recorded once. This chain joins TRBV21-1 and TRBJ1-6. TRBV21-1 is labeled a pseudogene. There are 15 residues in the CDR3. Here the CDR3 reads CAKSERGLYNSPLHF. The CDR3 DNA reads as TGTGCCAAATCGGAGCGGGGACTGTATAATTCACCCCTCCACTTT.

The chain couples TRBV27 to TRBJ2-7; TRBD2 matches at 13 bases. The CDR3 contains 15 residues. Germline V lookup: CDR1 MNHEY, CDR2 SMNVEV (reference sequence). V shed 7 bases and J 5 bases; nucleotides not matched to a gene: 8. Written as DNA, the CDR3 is TGTGCCAGCAAGAGGACTAGCGGGAGTCAGCACGAGCAGTACTTC. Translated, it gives CASKRTSGSQHEQYF.

The CDR3 sequence is CASSPSTGLYEQYF. DNA for the CDR3: TGCGCCAGCAGCCCCTCGACAGGTCTATACGAGCAGTACTTC. The genes are TRBV4-1 and TRBJ2-7, with D perhaps matching TRBD1 (6 bases). This CDR3 is built from 14 residues. Looked up from germline, CDR1 is MGHRA and CDR2 is YSYEKL. Trimming shortened V by 4 bases and J by 4 bases, and 14 bases separated the two germline ends.

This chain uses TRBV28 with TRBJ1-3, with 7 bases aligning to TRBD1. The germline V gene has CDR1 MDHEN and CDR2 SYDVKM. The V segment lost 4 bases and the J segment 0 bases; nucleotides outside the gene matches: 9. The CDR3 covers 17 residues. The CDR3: CASSSPPGTVSGNTIYF. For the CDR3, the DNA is TGTGCCAGCAGTTCCCCCCCCGGGACAGTCTCTGGAAACACCATATATTTT.